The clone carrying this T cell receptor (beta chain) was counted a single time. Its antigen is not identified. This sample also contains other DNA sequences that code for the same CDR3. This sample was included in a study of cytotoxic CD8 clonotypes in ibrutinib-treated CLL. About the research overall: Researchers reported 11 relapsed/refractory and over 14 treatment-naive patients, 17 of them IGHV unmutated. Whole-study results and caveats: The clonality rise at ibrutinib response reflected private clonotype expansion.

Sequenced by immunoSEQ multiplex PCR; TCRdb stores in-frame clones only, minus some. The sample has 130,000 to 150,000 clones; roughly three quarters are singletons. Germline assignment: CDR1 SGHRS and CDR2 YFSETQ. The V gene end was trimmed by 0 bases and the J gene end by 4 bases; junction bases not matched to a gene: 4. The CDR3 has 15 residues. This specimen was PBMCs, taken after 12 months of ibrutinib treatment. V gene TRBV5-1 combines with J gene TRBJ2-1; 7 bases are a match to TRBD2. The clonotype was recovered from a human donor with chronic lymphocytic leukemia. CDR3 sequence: CASSLGLADYNEQFF. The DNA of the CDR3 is TGCGCCAGCAGCTTGGGTCTAGCGGATTACAATGAGCAGTTCTTC.